The 5 T cell receptor beta chains listed next were all sequenced from one sample in a study of T cell repertoires in cytomegalovirus infection. For these TCRs, the target antigens are not known. One entry per CDR3 protein results from TCRdb running MiXCR on the reads. The sample contains roughly 310,000 distinct CDR3 sequences, just under 30% of which appear only once. The specimen comprised cultured PBMCs, sampled from culture after CMV antigen stimulation. Source of these receptors: a human donor in good health (CMV status not recorded). Some clones in this sample may be carry-over from other donors' samples.

This clonotype appeared a single time. The rearrangement uses TRBV6-5 and TRBJ2-5, with D uncertain. Trimming pared 0 bases from V and 9 bases from J, leaving 14 bases between. The CDR3 consists of 14 residues. Germline-derived CDR1 and CDR2 are MNHEY and SVGAGI. In DNA form, the CDR3 reads TGTGCCAGCAGTTACTCTTCTCCTGTCTTGGCCCAGTACTTC. Translated: CASSYSSPVLAQYF.

This clonotype was counted at least ten times. The rearrangement uses TRBV19 and TRBJ1-1; tentative D call: TRBD1 (5 bases). Between the trimmed V and J ends, which lost 7 bases and 0 bases, there was a span of 12 bases. The CDR3 is 14 residues long. Germline CDR1 and CDR2: LNHDA and SQIVND (reference sequence). The CDR3 nucleotides are TGTGCCAGTACTCCGAAGGGGTTGAACACTGAAGCTTTCTTT. As protein: CASTPKGLNTEAFF.

In this sample, this clonotype turned up a few times. This chain links TRBV7-2 with TRBJ2-6; D is unresolved. Germline CDR1 is SGHTA and CDR2 is FQGNSA. This CDR3 is 14 amino acids long. V lost 8 bases and J 0 bases, leaving 8 bases between the germline ends. The CDR3 DNA reads TGTGCCAGCGTCGGTACCTCTGGGGCCAACGTCCTGACTTTC. Translation gives CASVGTSGANVLTF.

There are many counts of this clonotype. The chain has TRBV7-9 and TRBJ1-6, with 11 bases that match TRBD1. V was clipped by 5 bases and J by 0 bases; unmatched bases: 3. CDR3 length equals 17 residues. Germline CDR1 SEHNR, CDR2 FQNEAQ (reference sequence). The CDR3 spells CASSRGTGGSYNSPLHF. CDR3 sequence (DNA): TGTGCCAGCAGCCGCGGGACAGGGGGCTCCTATAATTCACCCCTCCACTTT.

The CDR3 loop is CASSIRDRGFDDYYNSPLHF. The CDR3, as DNA: TGCGCCAGCAGCATCCGGGACAGGGGCTTCGATGACTATTATAATTCACCCCTCCACTTT. The V gene is TRBV5-1, the J gene TRBJ1-6; 10 bases agree with TRBD1. CDR3 length equals 20 residues. Looked up from germline, CDR1 is SGHRS and CDR2 is YFSETQ. The trim removed 4 bases at V and 4 bases at J, leaving 17 bases unmatched.